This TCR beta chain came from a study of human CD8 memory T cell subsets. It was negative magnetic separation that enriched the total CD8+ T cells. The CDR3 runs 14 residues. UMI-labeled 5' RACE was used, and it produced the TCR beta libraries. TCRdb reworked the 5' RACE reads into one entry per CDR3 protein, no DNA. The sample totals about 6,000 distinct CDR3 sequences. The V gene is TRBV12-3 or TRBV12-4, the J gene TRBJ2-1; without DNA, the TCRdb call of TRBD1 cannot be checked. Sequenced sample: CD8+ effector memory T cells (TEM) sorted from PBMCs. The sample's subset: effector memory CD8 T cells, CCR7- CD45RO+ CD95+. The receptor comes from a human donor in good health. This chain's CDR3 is CASTPPPTYNEQFF.